The 32 T cell receptor beta chains given below trace back to one sample, sequenced in a study of shared clonotypes between healthy human individuals. Using immunoSEQ multiplex PCR, the repertoire was profiled, and TCRdb retains in-frame clones only, with some absent. The sample has some 2,400,000 clones; 90% to 97% are singletons. The sequencing sample was made of naive CD4+ T cells sorted from blood. Subset reported: CD45RA+ positively selected. The receptors derive from a man between 18 and 35 years old in good health.

V is TRBV5-5 and J is TRBJ2-2, with no clear D. Trimming shortened V by 1 base and J by 3 bases, and 7 bases separated the two germline ends. Per germline, CDR1 SGHKS and CDR2 YYEKEE (reference sequence). The CDR3 length is 14 residues. DNA for the CDR3: TGTGCCAGCAGCTTGAACAAGGACACCGGGGAGCTGTTTTTT. Translation: CASSLNKDTGELFF. Full variable domain (outside the CDR3, taken from reference TRBV5-5 and TRBJ2-2): DAGVTQSPTHLIKTRGQQVTLRCSPISGHKSVSWYQQVLGQGPQFIFQYYEKEERGRGNFPDRFSARQFPNYSSELNVNALLLGDSALYLCASSLNKDTGELFFGEGSRLTVL.

This rearrangement joins TRBV6-5 to TRBJ1-2; D not certain. This CDR3 is 16 amino acids long. Looked up from germline, CDR1 is MNHEY and CDR2 is SVGAGI. Trimming removed 2 bases at V and 1 base at J, with 14 bases between. DNA of the CDR3: TGTGCCAGCAGTTACCCGATAGGACGAAGTAACTATGGCTACACCTTC. Translating gives CASSYPIGRSNYGYTF.

The rearrangement links TRBV27 to TRBJ1-2, with 8 positions matching TRBD1. This CDR3 contains 16 residues. The V segment lost 4 bases and the J segment 2 bases; nucleotides outside the gene matches: 9. Looked up from germline, CDR1 is MNHEY and CDR2 is SMNVEV (reference sequence). CDR3 in amino acids: CASSSAPGQENYGYTF. The CDR3 DNA sequence: TGTGCCAGCAGTTCCGCCCCGGGACAGGAGAACTATGGCTACACCTTC.

This chain joins TRBV28 and TRBJ2-7; 9 nucleotides align to TRBD2. CDR1 MDHEN and CDR2 SYDVKM come from the germline V gene. The CDR3 runs to 14 residues. The trim removed 4 bases at V and 2 bases at J, leaving 3 bases unmatched. The CDR3: CASSSGGGAYEQYF. The CDR3, as DNA: TGTGCCAGCAGTTCGGGCGGGGGGGCCTACGAGCAGTACTTC.

This chain uses TRBV5-1 with TRBJ2-3; 12 bases are a match to TRBD1. Germline V gene data show CDR1 as SGHRS and CDR2 as YFSETQ. The V segment lost 4 bases and the J segment 4 bases; nucleotides outside the gene matches: 4. The CDR3 spans 15 residues. This chain's CDR3 is CASSVGTGGSDTQYF. DNA for the CDR3: TGCGCCAGCAGCGTCGGGACAGGGGGCTCAGATACGCAGTATTTT.

As DNA, the CDR3 is TGTGCCAGCAGCGTGACCGGGACAGGGGGCCGTGGCTACACCTTC. Translated, it gives CASSVTGTGGRGYTF. This chain links TRBV9 with TRBJ1-2; 12 nucleotides match TRBD1. V lost 2 bases and J lost 7; bases outside the gene matches: 6. In germline, CDR1 is SGDLS, CDR2 YYNGEE. The CDR3 has 15 amino acids.

The chain has TRBV7-9 and TRBJ1-1, with TRBD1 identical over 9 bases. CDR1 is SEHNR, CDR2 FQNEAQ, per germline (reference sequence). V gave up 3 bases and J gave up 5 bases; unmatched junction bases: 4. The CDR3 runs 14 residues. The DNA of the CDR3 is TGTGCCAGCAGCTTCGGGACAGGGCAAACTGAAGCTTTCTTT. It is translated as CASSFGTGQTEAFF.

The rearrangement uses TRBV2 and TRBJ2-5, with no clear D. The V gene's germline CDR1 is SNHLY and CDR2 FYNNEI. V lost 4 bases and J 8 bases, leaving 5 bases between the germline ends. This CDR3 is 10 amino acids long. CDR3 amino acids: CASSVLTQYF. The CDR3 DNA is TGTGCCAGCAGTGTTCTCACCCAGTACTTC.

The chain is built from TRBV10-1 and TRBJ1-1; 7 bases are shared with TRBD1. Germline CDR1 WNHNN, CDR2 SYGVQD (reference sequence). The CDR3 has 13 residues. The V and J ends lost 6 bases and 4 bases, in that order; junction bases with no gene match: 5. CDR3: CASSRTGTTEAFF. The CDR3 DNA reads as TGCGCCAGCAGCCGGACAGGCACCACTGAAGCTTTCTTT.

The chain uses TRBV19 and TRBJ1-6; 8 bases fit TRBD1. Germline V gene data show CDR1 as LNHDA and CDR2 as SQIVND (reference sequence). This CDR3 has 15 residues. The junction had 8 bases not matched to a gene; V was cut back by 6 bases and J by 7 bases. CDR3 residues: CASSTGQGRNSPLHF. The CDR3 region has the DNA TGTGCCAGTAGCACAGGACAGGGCCGAAATTCACCCCTCCACTTT.

The V call is TRBV21-1, the J call TRBJ1-4. TRBV21-1 is a pseudogene locus. This CDR3 contains 18 residues. Here the CDR3 DNA reads TGTGCCACCCCTCAAACCCCGGATGGTTGTCAGACGGATGAAAAACTGTTTTTT. Translation gives CATPQTPDGCQTDEKLFF.

Points on this clone: This sample includes further DNA sequences coding for the same CDR3. The genes are TRBV30 and TRBJ2-7; D not resolved. Trimming removed 5 bases at V and 2 bases at J, with 7 bases between. The CDR3 covers 11 residues. CDR1 and CDR2 from the germline V gene are GTSNPN and SVGIG (reference sequence). CDR3: CAWSTAYEQYF. The CDR3 DNA sequence: TGTGCCTGGTCCACCGCCTACGAGCAGTACTTC.

V usage is TRBV4-1 and J usage is TRBJ2-5; 8 bases fit TRBD2. The J segment lost 2 bases and the V segment lost 1 base, leaving 9 bases of the junction unmatched. Germline V gives CDR1 MGHRA, CDR2 YSYEKL. The CDR3 length is 17 residues. The CDR3 DNA sequence: TGCGCCAGCAGCCAAGGACGGGGTAGCGGGATACAAGAGACCCAGTACTTC. It yields the protein CASSQGRGSGIQETQYF.

This sequence joins TRBV7-9 and TRBJ2-6; 10 positions match TRBD1. Unmatched junction bases numbered 13, after V lost 6 bases and J lost 2 bases. Per germline, CDR1 SEHNR and CDR2 FQNEAQ (reference sequence). This CDR3 has 19 residues. The CDR3: CASRHLIDRGRTGANVLTF. The CDR3, as DNA: TGTGCCAGCAGACATCTCATCGACAGGGGGCGAACTGGGGCCAACGTCCTGACTTTC.

With respect to this clone: Other DNA variants within this sample encode the same CDR3. CDR3 amino acids: CASSDDQPQHF. CDR3 coding DNA: TGTGCCAGCAGTGACGATCAGCCCCAGCATTTT. The rearrangement joins TRBV2 to TRBJ1-5; no clear D. This CDR3 has 11 residues. V was shortened by 3 bases and J by 5 bases, with 2 bases between the two germline ends. Germline assignment: CDR1 SNHLY and CDR2 FYNNEI.

To note about this clone: Within the sample, other DNA sequences also encode this same CDR3. The chain has TRBV18 and TRBJ2-3; tentatively, D is TRBD1 or TRBD2 (5 bases each). This CDR3 has 14 residues. Between the trimmed V and J ends, which lost 0 bases and 2 bases, there was a span of 6 bases. Germline V CDR1 and CDR2: KGHSH, LQKENI. CDR3: CASSPPGPTDTQYF. CDR3 bases: TGTGCCAGCTCACCACCGGGACCCACAGATACGCAGTATTTT. The full variable domain, in which reference TRBV18 and TRBJ2-3 provide the parts outside the CDR3, is NAGVMQNPRHLVRRRGQEARLRCSPMKGHSHVYWYRQLPEEGLKFMVYLQKENIIDESGMPKERFSAEFPKEGPSILRIQQVVRGDSAAYFCASSPPGPTDTQYFGPGTRLTVL.

The V and J genes are TRBV7-4 and TRBJ1-4; no reliable D call. Per the germline V gene, CDR1 is SGHVT and CDR2 is SQSDAQ. Trimming shortened V by 3 bases and J by 4 bases, and 18 bases separated the two germline ends. The CDR3 runs 17 residues. The CDR3 DNA is TGTGCCAGCAGCTTTTGGACTGGCCGGAGTTTTAATGAAAAACTGTTTTTT. It encodes CASSFWTGRSFNEKLFF.

V and J are TRBV21-1 and TRBJ2-1. TRBV21-1 is labeled a pseudogene. The CDR3 totals 11 residues. CDR3 sequence (DNA): TGTGCCAGCTCTACACACAATGAGCAGTTCTTC. As protein: CASSTHNEQFF.

The CDR3 here is CASSDSMNTEAFF. CDR3 nucleotides: TGTGCCAGCAGTGACAGCATGAACACTGAAGCTTTCTTT. This rearrangement joins TRBV28 to TRBJ1-1; TRBD1 is a possible D gene (5 bases). The V gene lost 5 bases and the J gene lost 0 bases, with 7 bases spanning the gap. This CDR3 spans 13 amino acids. The V gene's germline CDR1 is MDHEN and CDR2 SYDVKM.

The chain carries TRBV6-5 and TRBJ1-1; TRBD1 is a possible D gene (6 bases). The V gene's germline CDR1 is MNHEY and CDR2 SVGAGI. This CDR3 spans 14 amino acids. V lost 6 bases to trimming and J lost 8 bases, with 19 bases between them. The CDR3 coding sequence is TGTGCCAGCAGCGCCACTACCCGACAGGCAGAAGCTTTCTTT. It is translated as CASSATTRQAEAFF.

The CDR3 sequence is CASSLPDRGNIQYF. Here the CDR3 DNA reads TGTGCCAGCAGTTTACCGGACAGGGGGAACATTCAGTACTTC. The J gene is TRBJ2-4, the V gene TRBV28, with 10 nucleotides matching TRBD1. Germline V CDR1 and CDR2: MDHEN, SYDVKM. The V and J ends lost 2 bases and 7 bases, in that order; junction bases with no gene match: 2. This CDR3 is 14 amino acids long.

This chain joins TRBV6-1 and TRBJ1-2, with a possible D match to TRBD1 (6 bases). The CDR3 is 12 residues long. Trimming removed 7 bases at V and 7 bases at J, with 13 bases between. Germline CDR1 MNHNS, CDR2 SASEGT. The CDR3 sequence is CASTEGGFGYTF. The CDR3 DNA reads TGTGCCAGCACCGAAGGGGGATTTGGCTACACCTTC.

The chain has TRBV5-4 and TRBJ1-6, with 9 bases aligning to TRBD1. The CDR3 length is 16 residues. Germline V gene lookup returns CDR1 SGHNT and CDR2 YYREEE (reference sequence). J was trimmed by 7 bases and V by 4 bases; bases with no gene match: 9. The CDR3 nucleotides are TGTGCCAGCAGCCCCGACGGGACAGGGTTGAATTCACCCCTCCACTTT. This codes for CASSPDGTGLNSPLHF.

The rearrangement uses TRBV7-9 and TRBJ1-4; tentatively, D is TRBD1 (5 bases). Germline CDR1 SEHNR, CDR2 FQNEAQ (reference sequence). CDR3 length: 14 amino acids. V was trimmed by 4 bases and J by 4 bases, leaving 10 bases between them. The CDR3 region is CASSSRQGNEKLFF. The CDR3 DNA is TGTGCCAGCAGCTCCCGCCAGGGTAATGAAAAACTGTTTTTT.

This chain joins TRBV18 and TRBJ1-2; unclear D gene. Germline loops: CDR1 KGHSH, CDR2 LQKENI. This CDR3 is built from 13 residues. Trimming pared 6 bases from V and 0 bases from J, leaving 8 bases between. The DNA for the CDR3 is TGTGCCAGCTCGGCAGGTCCTAACTATGGCTACACCTTC. Its translation: CASSAGPNYGYTF.

The genes are TRBV28 and TRBJ2-6, with D unclear. V lost 0 bases and J 3 bases, leaving 6 bases between the germline ends. Germline V gene data show CDR1 as MDHEN and CDR2 as SYDVKM. This CDR3 is built from 15 residues. The CDR3 loop reads CASSLWGGGANVLTF. CDR3 DNA: TGTGCCAGCAGTTTATGGGGTGGTGGGGCCAACGTCCTGACTTTC.

J is TRBJ1-6 and V is TRBV6-5; D not resolved. Germline loops: CDR1 MNHEY, CDR2 SVGAGI. Trimming removed 6 bases from V and 5 bases from J, with 8 bases in between. This CDR3 is built from 13 residues. CDR3 residues: CASSRYDNSPLHF. CDR3 sequence (DNA): TGTGCCAGCAGCCGCTACGATAATTCACCCCTCCACTTT.

This rearrangement joins TRBV6-6 to TRBJ2-7; no firm D call. This CDR3 comprises 15 residues. Germline CDR1 reads MNHNY; CDR2 reads SVGAGI (reference sequence). V dropped 5 bases and J dropped 0 bases, with 14 bases sitting between them. CDR3 region: CASSPATVSSYEQYF. Here the CDR3 DNA reads TGTGCCAGCAGTCCCGCGACGGTAAGCTCCTACGAGCAGTACTTC.

The chain joins TRBV10-3 to TRBJ2-3; 11 nucleotides agree with TRBD2. The germline gives CDR1 ENHRY, CDR2 SYGVKD. CDR3 length: 18 amino acids. Trimming at V came to 1 base and at J to 5 bases, leaving 11 bases not matched to a gene. The CDR3 DNA follows: TGTGCCATCAGTGAGTGGAGGGCCACTAGCGGGGGTGAAGATACGCAGTATTTT. Translating gives CAISEWRATSGGEDTQYF.

On this clone itself: Distinct nucleotide sequences in the sample also encode this CDR3. J is TRBJ1-5 and V is TRBV7-2; the match to TRBD1 covers 9 bases. Germline lookup yields CDR1 SGHTA and CDR2 FQGNSA. This CDR3 comprises 14 residues. The V and J ends lost 5 bases and 5 bases, in that order; junction bases with no gene match: 4. CDR3 protein: CASSARTGDQPQHF. The CDR3, as DNA: TGTGCCAGCAGCGCAAGGACAGGGGATCAGCCCCAGCATTTT.

The rearrangement links TRBV9 to TRBJ2-5, with TRBD2 matching 7 bases. V dropped 1 base and J dropped 3; count of bases not matched to a gene: 9. CDR1 SGDLS and CDR2 YYNGEE come from the germline V gene. The CDR3 runs to 16 residues. CDR3 nucleotide sequence: TGTGCCAGCAGCGTATGGTTAGCGGGTGGAAAAGAGACCCAGTACTTC. Protein product: CASSVWLAGGKETQYF.

CDR3 residues: CAWSYAGGTGASPQHF. CDR3 DNA sequence: TGTGCCTGGAGTTACGCGGGGGGGACAGGGGCAAGCCCCCAGCATTTT. The genes are TRBV30 and TRBJ1-5; 10 bases map to TRBD1. The CDR3 runs 16 residues. The V gene's germline CDR1 is GTSNPN and CDR2 SVGIG (reference sequence). Trimming took 2 bases from V and 10 from J; bases not matched to a gene: 14.